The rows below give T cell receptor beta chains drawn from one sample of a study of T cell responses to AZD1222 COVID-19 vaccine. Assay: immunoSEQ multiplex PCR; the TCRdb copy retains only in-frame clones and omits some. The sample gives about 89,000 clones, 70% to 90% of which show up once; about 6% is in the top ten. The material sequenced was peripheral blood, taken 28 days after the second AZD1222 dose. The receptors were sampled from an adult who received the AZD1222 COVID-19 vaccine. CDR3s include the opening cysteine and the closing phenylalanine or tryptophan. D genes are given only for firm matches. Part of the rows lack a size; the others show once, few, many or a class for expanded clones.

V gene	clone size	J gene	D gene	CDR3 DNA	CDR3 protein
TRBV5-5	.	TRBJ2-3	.	TGTGCCAGCAGCAGGGGACTCCCTCCAGATACGCAGTATTTT	CASSRGLPPDTQYF
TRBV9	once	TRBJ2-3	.	TGTGCCAGCAGCATTATGGGGCAGAGCACAGATACGCAGTATTTT	CASSIMGQSTDTQYF
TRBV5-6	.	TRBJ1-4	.	TGTGCCAGCAGCGGGCAGGCGGACGAAAAACTGTTTTTT	CASSGQADEKLFF
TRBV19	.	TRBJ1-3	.	TGTGCCAGCCTGGGTGGAGGATTAGGAGACACCATATATTTT	CASLGGGLGDTIYF
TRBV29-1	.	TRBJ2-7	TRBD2	TGCAGCTTGGGGCGGGGGGTAGCGGGAGTGAGGGAGCAGTACTTC	CSLGRGVAGVREQYF
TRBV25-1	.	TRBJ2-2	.	TGTGCCAGCACTGGCCCCCGAGACACCGGGGAGCTGTTTTTT	CASTGPRDTGELFF
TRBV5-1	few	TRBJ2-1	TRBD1	TGCGCCAGCAGCGGGGCAGGGGGCAATGAGCAGTTCTTC	CASSGAGGNEQFF
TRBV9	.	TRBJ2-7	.	TGTGCCAGCAGCGTAGCCAGGAACTCCTACGAGCAGTACTTC	CASSVARNSYEQYF
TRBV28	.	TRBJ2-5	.	TGTGCCAGCAGTTTAAGCAACGGAGGGGGACAAGAGACCCAGTACTTC	CASSLSNGGGQETQYF
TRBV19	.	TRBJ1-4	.	TGTGCCAGTACCGGTTTTGCAACTAATGAAAAACTGTTTTTT	CASTGFATNEKLFF
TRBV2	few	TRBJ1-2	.	TGTGCCAGCCGCGAGACGGGGACCAACTATGGCTACACCTTC	CASRETGTNYGYTF
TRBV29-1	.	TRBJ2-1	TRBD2	TGCAGCGTTATGCTAGCGGGAGCCCCGAGCTCCTACAATGAGCAGTTCTTC	CSVMLAGAPSSYNEQFF
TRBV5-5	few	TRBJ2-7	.	TGTGCCAGACCAACAGCCTACGAGCAGTACTTC	CARPTAYEQYF
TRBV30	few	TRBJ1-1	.	TGTGCCTGGAACCACCAGATTTGGGCTTTCTTT	CAWNHQIWAFF
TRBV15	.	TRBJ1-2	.	TGTGCCACCAGCAGAGGGGGGACCGAGAGTAACTATGGCTACACCTTC	CATSRGGTESNYGYTF
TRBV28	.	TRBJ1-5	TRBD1	TGTGCCAGCAGCGCCAACCCTCACATGACAGGGGTGCCCAATCAGCCCCAGCATTTT	CASSANPHMTGVPNQPQHF
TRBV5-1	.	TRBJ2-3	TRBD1	TGCGCCAGCAGCGGGCCTGGGACAGGGAATGTGGGAGATACGCAGTATTTT	CASSGPGTGNVGDTQYF
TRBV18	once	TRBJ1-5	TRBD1	TGTGCCAGCTCACCACCCGGCGGGACAGGGGTAAATCAGCCCCAGCATTTT	CASSPPGGTGVNQPQHF
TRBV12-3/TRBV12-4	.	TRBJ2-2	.	TGTGCCAGCAGTGTCACGGGCCCCGGGGAGCTGTTTTTT	CASSVTGPGELFF
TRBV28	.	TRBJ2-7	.	TGTGCCAGCAGCTTCCCGGGCGTGAGCTCCTACGAGCAGTACTTC	CASSFPGVSSYEQYF
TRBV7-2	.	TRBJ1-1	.	TGTGCCAGCAGAATCGGGGGCGCGAACACTGAAGCTTTCTTT	CASRIGGANTEAFF
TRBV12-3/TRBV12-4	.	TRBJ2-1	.	TGTGCCAGCAGCTTAGGAGCCAATGAGCAGTTCTTC	CASSLGANEQFF
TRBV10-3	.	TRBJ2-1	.	TGTGCCATCAGTGAGGCGCGCGGTTTTGGGACCTACAATGAGCAGTTCTTC	CAISEARGFGTYNEQFF
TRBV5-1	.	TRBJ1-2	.	TGCGCCAGCAGCTTGGTAGGGGAAGGCTATGGCTACACCTTC	CASSLVGEGYGYTF
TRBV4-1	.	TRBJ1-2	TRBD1	TGCGCCAGCAGCCAAGATGGGACAGGAGTCAACTATGGCTACACCTTC	CASSQDGTGVNYGYTF
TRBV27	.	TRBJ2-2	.	TGTGCCAGCAGTTTAAGACCGGGACTCGGTGCATACACCGGGGAGCTGTTTTTT	CASSLRPGLGAYTGELFF
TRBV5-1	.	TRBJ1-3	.	TGCGCCAGCAGCCGGACGGAATCTGACTCTGGAAACACCATATATTTT	CASSRTESDSGNTIYF
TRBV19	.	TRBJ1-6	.	TGTGCCAGTAGCCTAGGGGCCTTTTTGGATAATTCACCCCTCCACTTT	CASSLGAFLDNSPLHF
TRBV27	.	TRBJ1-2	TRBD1	TGTGCCAGCTTACGGACAGGAACCTATGGCTACACCTTC	CASLRTGTYGYTF
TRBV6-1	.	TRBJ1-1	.	TGTGCCAGCAGTGGAGGGCCGGTCCCTTTTATGAACACTGAAGCTTTCTTT	CASSGGPVPFMNTEAFF
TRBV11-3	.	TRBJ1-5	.	TGTGCCAGCAGCCCACGGACAGACCATTATAGCAATCAGCCCCAGCATTTT	CASSPRTDHYSNQPQHF
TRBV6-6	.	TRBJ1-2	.	TGTGCCAGCAGCCCAAAGGAGTACTATGGCTACACCTTC	CASSPKEYYGYTF
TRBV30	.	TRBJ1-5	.	TGTGCCTGGAGTGTAGGTGGGAGAAATCAGCCCCAGCATTTT	CAWSVGGRNQPQHF
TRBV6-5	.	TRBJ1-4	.	TGTGCCAGCAAGGAGCAGGCCGGGGAAAAACTGTTTTTT	CASKEQAGEKLFF
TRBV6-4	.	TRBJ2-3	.	TGTGCCAGCAGTGAAAGTGGGAGCTGGGCAGATACGCAGTATTTT	CASSESGSWADTQYF
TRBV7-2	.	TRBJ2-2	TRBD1	TGTGCCAGCAGCTCTACCGGGACAGGGGGCACCGGGGAGCTGTTTTTT	CASSSTGTGGTGELFF
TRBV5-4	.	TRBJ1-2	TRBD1	TGTGCCAGCAGCTGGGACAGGGGAGACTATGGCTACACCTTC	CASSWDRGDYGYTF
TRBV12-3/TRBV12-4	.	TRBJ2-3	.	TGTGCCACCAAACCCGGGTACGATGATACGCAGTATTTT	CATKPGYDDTQYF
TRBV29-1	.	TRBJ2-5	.	TGCAGCGTAGGGCCTAATCAAGAGACCCAGTACTTC	CSVGPNQETQYF
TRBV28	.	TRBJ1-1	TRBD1	TGTGCCAGCAGTCCTTTGACAGGGTTTCCGATCATGAACACTGAAGCTTTCTTT	CASSPLTGFPIMNTEAFF
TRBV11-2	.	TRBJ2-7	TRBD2	TGTGCCAGCAGCTTACCCTACGGACTAGCGGCCTCCTACGAGCAGTACTTC	CASSLPYGLAASYEQYF
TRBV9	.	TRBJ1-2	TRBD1	TGTGCCAGCAGCGCTGGACAGGGGAGAGGCTATGGCTACACCTTC	CASSAGQGRGYGYTF
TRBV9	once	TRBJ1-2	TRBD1	TGTGCCAGCAGCGAGCGGACAGGGGGCGCCGGTGGCTACACCTTC	CASSERTGGAGGYTF
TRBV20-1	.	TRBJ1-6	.	TGCAGTGCGAGGCCCGGCCGGGCCCTCCACTTT	CSARPGRALHF
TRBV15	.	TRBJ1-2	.	TGTGCCACCAGCAGAGGTGGGGCAGGCTGGGCCTGGTTC	CATSRGGAGWAWF
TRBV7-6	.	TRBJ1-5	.	TGTGCCAGCAGCCGGGCGGGCAATCAGCCCCAGCATTTT	CASSRAGNQPQHF
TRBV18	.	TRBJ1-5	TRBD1	TGTGCCAGCTCACCCGGGGGACAGGGGAATCAGCCCCAGCATTTT	CASSPGGQGNQPQHF
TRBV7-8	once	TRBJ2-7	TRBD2	TGTGCCAGCAGCCCCGGACTAGCGGGGGAGGAGGACTTC	CASSPGLAGEEDF
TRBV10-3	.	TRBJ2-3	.	TGTGCCATCAGTTTTGTCGCGGGAGATACGCAGTATTTT	CAISFVAGDTQYF
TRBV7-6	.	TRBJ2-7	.	TGTGCCAGCAGCCCAGGCGGACGAAGGCTCTACGAGCAGTACTTC	CASSPGGRRLYEQYF
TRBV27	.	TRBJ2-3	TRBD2	TGTGCCAGCATGGGGGGGTTTGGCACAGATACGCAGTATTTT	CASMGGFGTDTQYF
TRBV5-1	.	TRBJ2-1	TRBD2	TGCGCCAGCAGCTTGGGAGCGGGGCCCTCCTACAATGAGCAGTTCTTC	CASSLGAGPSYNEQFF